This passage covers 18 T cell receptor beta chains from one sample sequenced in a study of T cells in Graves' hyperthyroidism and ophthalmopathy. The investigators amplified TCR beta CDR3 regions from RNA transcripts. The HTBI primer set drove a first-round RT-PCR of the TCR CDR3. TCRdb reprocessed the multiplex PCR reads with MiXCR, giving one entry per CDR3 protein. The table lists a few hundred thousand distinct CDR3 sequences, around 18% of them singletons, with 40% in the top ten. Sequencing used blood. The receptors shown here come from a man younger than 35 with Graves' ophthalmopathy.

In its sample, this clonotype was seen a few times. The chain combines TRBV25-1 with TRBJ2-1, with 9 bases matching TRBD1. CDR1 and CDR2 from the germline V gene are MGHDK and SYGVNS. The length of the CDR3 is 14 residues. J gave up 5 bases and V 7 bases, and 6 bases lay outside the gene matches. CDR3 in amino acids: CASKTGGLDNEQFF. The CDR3 DNA reads as TGTGCCAGCAAAACAGGGGGCCTCGACAATGAGCAGTTCTTC.

This clonotype was counted many times. The chain links TRBV7-2 to TRBJ1-5; possible D gene TRBD1, 5 bases. Trimming took off 1 base at V and 6 bases at J, with 13 bases between the two ends. This CDR3 has 15 amino acids. Germline CDR1 SGHTA, CDR2 FQGNSA. The CDR3 bases are TGTGCCAGCAGCTTAGGTTCGAGGGGCGGTCAGCCCCAGCATTTT. It yields the protein CASSLGSRGGQPQHF.

At least ten counts were recorded for this clonotype. This chain connects TRBV3-1 to TRBJ2-1; D is perhaps TRBD1 (5 bases). V lost 5 bases and J lost 12, with 17 bases in between. This CDR3 spans 13 amino acids. Looked up from germline, CDR1 is LGHDT and CDR2 is YNNKEL (reference sequence). CDR3: CASSESRVVGQFF. In nucleotides, the CDR3 is TGTGCCAGCAGCGAAAGCAGGGTTGTAGGGCAGTTCTTC.

J is TRBJ1-1 and V is TRBV4-1, with TRBD1 matching over 7 bases. The germline CDR1 and CDR2 sequences are MGHRA and YSYEKL. The CDR3 covers 15 residues. The V gene end was trimmed by 4 bases and the J gene end by 12 bases; junction bases not matched to a gene: 17. The CDR3 DNA reads as TGCGCCAGCAGCCCGCCCGGTGGGCAGGGGGTCCTTCCTTTCTTT. As protein: CASSPPGGQGVLPFF.

This clonotype was recorded at least ten times. The V and J genes are TRBV12-3 or TRBV12-4 and TRBJ1-1, with D possibly TRBD1 on 5 matching bases. Deletions cut 6 bases from V and 3 bases from J, with 14 bases between. This CDR3 comprises 14 residues. The CDR3 nucleotides are TGTGCCAGCAGAGCCAGGGAGACGGACACTGAAGCTTTCTTT. This encodes CASRARETDTEAFF.

Many counts were recorded for this clonotype. The rearrangement links TRBV2 to TRBJ1-6; D may be TRBD1 (5 bases). The length of the CDR3 is 15 residues. V lost 4 bases and J lost 8, with 15 bases in between. Germline loops: CDR1 SNHLY, CDR2 FYNNEI. In nucleotides, the CDR3 is TGTGCCAGCAGTGGATCGTGGGGCGCCGATTCACCCCTCCACTTT. Residues: CASSGSWGADSPLHF.

Ten or more counts support this clonotype. V and J are TRBV7-2 and TRBJ1-5; 11 nucleotides align to TRBD1. Germline V gives CDR1 SGHTA, CDR2 FQGNSA. Unmatched junction bases numbered 1, after V lost 4 bases and J lost 5 bases. This CDR3 region has 14 residues. CDR3 bases: TGTGCCAGCAGCTGGACAGGGGGCGATCAGCCCCAGCATTTT. Amino acid sequence: CASSWTGGDQPQHF.

As regards this clonotype: This could be a read error, since a much larger clone is one nucleotide away. This CDR3 is CVIQGGTEAFF. CDR3 bases: TGTGTCATCCAGGGTGGCACTGAAGCTTTCTTT. The V and J genes are TRBV6-1 and TRBJ1-1; tentatively, D is TRBD1 (5 bases). The CDR3 totals 11 residues. CDR1 MNHNS and CDR2 SASEGT come from the germline V gene.

This clonotype was found many times. DNA for the CDR3: TGTGCCAGCAGTACCTCGAATAGCGGGGAGCTGTTTTTT. Translation gives CASSTSNSGELFF. This chain joins TRBV12-3 or TRBV12-4 and TRBJ2-2; the D is unclear. The CDR3 has 13 amino acids. V shed 5 bases and J shed 7 bases, with 11 bases lying between them.

In this sample, this clonotype turned up many times. This chain connects TRBV10-3 to TRBJ2-3, with 9 bases fitting TRBD1. This CDR3 comprises 14 residues. In germline, CDR1 is ENHRY, CDR2 SYGVKD. With 11 bases clipped from V and 1 base from J, the junction kept 7 bases outside the gene matches. The CDR3, as DNA: TGTGCCGCTGAAACAGGGGGCGGCACAGATACGCAGTATTTT. Translation gives CAAETGGGTDTQYF.

This clonotype was detected many times. The chain employs TRBV12-3 or TRBV12-4 and TRBJ2-7; 8 bases match TRBD1. The J segment lost 3 bases and the V segment lost 6 bases, leaving 7 bases of the junction unmatched. The CDR3 spans 14 residues. CDR3 region: CASSGQGKVYEQYF. CDR3 bases: TGTGCCAGCAGCGGACAGGGTAAAGTCTACGAGCAGTACTTC.

This sequence joins TRBV7-4 and TRBJ2-7; 7 bases agree with TRBD2. V trimming: 7 bases; J trimming: 2 bases; junction bases outside the gene matches: 14. Germline values: CDR1 SGHVT, CDR2 SQSDAQ. The CDR3 loop spans 16 amino acids. CDR3 nucleotides: TGTGCCAGCATTTCCCTTACCGGGACTATTACCTACGAGCAGTACTTC. Protein: CASISLTGTITYEQYF. The entire variable domain, with the rest obtained from reference TRBV7-4 and TRBJ2-7, is as follows: GAGVSQSPRYKVAKRGRDVALRCDSISGHVTLYWYRQTLGQGSEVLTYSQSDAQRDKSGRPSGRFSAERPERSVSTLKIQRTEQGDSAVYLCASISLTGTITYEQYFGPGTRLTVT.

The V call is TRBV24-1, the J call TRBJ2-3; TRBD1 aligns across 7 bases. The germline gives CDR1 KGHDR, CDR2 SFDVKD. Germline trimming cut 4 bases from V and 3 bases from J; bases unmatched to any gene: 6. CDR3 size: 15 residues. The CDR3 sequence: CATSEGRGWTDTQYF. For the CDR3, the DNA is TGTGCCACCAGTGAGGGCAGGGGGTGGACAGATACGCAGTATTTT.

This clonotype was detected ten times or more. The chain joins TRBV12-3 or TRBV12-4 to TRBJ1-2, with 7 bases matching TRBD1. CDR3 length equals 15 residues. Germline trimming cut 1 base from V and 6 bases from J; bases unmatched to any gene: 8. CDR3 amino acids: CASSLVRWQGDGYTF. The CDR3 region has the DNA TGTGCCAGCAGTTTAGTCCGGTGGCAGGGGGATGGCTACACCTTC.

This clonotype was seen repeatedly, ten times or more. At one end, the junction sequence differs from germline, possibly due to a read error. The gene calls are TRBV7-9 and TRBJ1-1; D ambiguous. The CDR3 extends over 11 amino acids. The germline V gene encodes CDR1 SEHNR and CDR2 FQNEAQ (reference sequence). CDR3 residues: CASSSNTDAFF. The DNA for the CDR3 is TGTGCCAGCAGCTCAAACACTGATGCTTTCTTT.

The V gene is TRBV2, the J gene TRBJ1-2, with 11 bases identical to TRBD1. The length of the CDR3 is 17 residues. The germline gives CDR1 SNHLY, CDR2 FYNNEI. Germline trimming cut 6 bases from V and 3 bases from J; bases unmatched to any gene: 12. The CDR3 nucleotides read TGTGCCAGCAGCGCCCACCGGGACAGGGGGGCCTACTATGGCTACACCTTC. The encoded protein is CASSAHRDRGAYYGYTF.

This clonotype has more than one count but fewer than ten. The chain recombines TRBV6-1 with TRBJ1-1; perhaps TRBD1 as D (5 bases). The CDR3 is made up of 15 amino acids. In germline, CDR1 is MNHNS, CDR2 SASEGT. The germline V and J ends were trimmed by 6 bases and 2 bases, with 16 bases remaining between them. This CDR3 reads CASSHRDRGNTEAFF. The CDR3 DNA sequence: TGTGCCAGCAGCCATCGAGACAGAGGAAACACTGAAGCTTTCTTT.

The chain has TRBV5-1 and TRBJ2-5; maybe TRBD1 (5 bases). Trimming stripped 1 base from V and 4 bases from J, with 11 bases between. Germline V gives CDR1 SGHRS, CDR2 YFSETQ. The CDR3 is made up of 14 amino acids. This CDR3 reads CASSLSQGRETQYF. CDR3 nucleotides: TGCGCCAGCAGCTTGTCCCAGGGAAGAGAGACCCAGTACTTC.